This T cell receptor (beta chain) was sequenced for a study of blood T cells in healthy people across ages. Together with a sample-barcoded 5' primer, a J-beta primer mix was included in a second PCR lasting roughly 6 to 12 cycles. MiXCR, applied by TCRdb to the 5' RACE reads, yields one record per CDR3 protein. The sample contains around 1.5 million distinct CDR3 sequences, roughly a third of which appear only once. From germline, CDR1 is KGHDR and CDR2 SFDVKD. The CDR3 loop spans 14 amino acids. V was cut by 10 bases and J by 0 bases, with 11 bases left in between. The receptor comes from a young woman in good health. The sample was blood. The rearrangement joins TRBV24-1 to TRBJ2-2; D is possibly TRBD2 (6 bases). CDR3 residues: CATHSGANTGELFF. The CDR3 DNA sequence: TGTGCCACTCACTCGGGGGCGAACACCGGGGAGCTGTTTTTT.